The 10 T cell receptor beta chains presented below share a single source sample, sequenced in a study of shared clonotypes between healthy human individuals. Some clones are missing from TCRdb's copy, which holds only in-frame ones; the method was immunoSEQ multiplex PCR. The sample holds about 2 million clones; about 95% are singletons and the top ten take approximately 1.2%. Naive CD8 cells, CD45RO-negative and positively selected for CCR7, excluded terminally differentiated effector memory CD45RA+ cells. Sequencing was performed on naive CD8+ T cells sorted from blood. The origin of the receptors is a young man in good health.

This clone came up a few times. This sample also contains other DNA sequences that code for the same CDR3. The chain combines TRBV11-2 with TRBJ1-1; no definite D call. V lost 1 base and J 4 bases, leaving 7 bases between the germline ends. CDR3 size: 13 residues. Looked up from germline, CDR1 is SGHAT and CDR2 is FQNNGV. The CDR3 bases are TGTGCCAGCAGCTTAGGGTTTGGCACTGAAGCTTTCTTT. It specifies CASSLGFGTEAFF.

Concerning this clone: Different DNA sequences within this sample yield the same CDR3. V usage is TRBV4-3 and J usage is TRBJ1-2; 7 nucleotides line up with TRBD1. This CDR3 region has 14 residues. The V segment lost 0 bases and the J segment 5 bases; nucleotides outside the gene matches: 3. Germline V lookup: CDR1 LGHNA, CDR2 YSLEER. The CDR3 is CASSQDRTGYGYTF. DNA of the CDR3: TGCGCCAGCAGCCAAGACCGGACAGGTTATGGCTACACCTTC.

The V call is TRBV13, the J call TRBJ1-1; D is unclear. The V and J ends lost 5 bases and 6 bases respectively, with 7 bases between them. Germline V CDR1 and CDR2: PRHDT, FYEKMQ (reference sequence). The CDR3 has 11 amino acids. This CDR3 reads CASSLPAEAFF. Here the CDR3 DNA reads TGTGCCAGCAGCCTTCCGGCTGAAGCTTTCTTT.

The chain has TRBV25-1 and TRBJ2-7; D is possibly TRBD2 (5 bases). This CDR3 has 15 amino acids. Deletions cut 5 bases from V and 5 bases from J, with 19 bases between. Looked up from germline, CDR1 is MGHDK and CDR2 is SYGVNS. As DNA, the CDR3 is TGTGCCAGCAGTTGGTCATATGGGAGCAACAACGAGCAGTACTTC. As protein: CASSWSYGSNNEQYF.

This chain links TRBV5-6 with TRBJ1-1, with D hard to call. V lost 5 bases and J 6 bases, leaving 11 bases between the germline ends. Germline CDR1 reads SGHDT; CDR2 reads YYEEEE. The CDR3 loop spans 12 amino acids. CDR3 bases: TGTGCCAGCAGTCCCGGACGAGCTGAAGCTTTCTTT. This sequence encodes CASSPGRAEAFF.

On this clone: Other DNA sequences within the sample encode an identical CDR3. The chain joins TRBV27 to TRBJ2-7, with 8 bases that match TRBD2. Per the germline V gene, CDR1 is MNHEY and CDR2 is SMNVEV (reference sequence). This CDR3 is 15 amino acids long. Losses at the gene ends were 2 bases for V and 0 bases for J; bases not matched to a gene: 3. For the CDR3, the DNA is TGTGCCAGCAGTTTAGGTAGCGGGGTCTCCTACGAGCAGTACTTC. Its protein product is CASSLGSGVSYEQYF.

CDR3 nucleotide sequence: TGTGCCAGCAGTGAAATAGGGGCGGTTGATAATTCACCCCTCCACTTT. Encoded protein: CASSEIGAVDNSPLHF. The genes are TRBV6-1 and TRBJ1-6; possible D gene TRBD1, 5 bases. Trimming cost V 2 bases and J 5 bases, with 13 bases left between them. The germline V gene encodes CDR1 MNHNS and CDR2 SASEGT. The CDR3 is 16 amino acids.

The CDR3, as DNA: TGTGCCAGCAGTTTATCAGGGGTGGGCGGTACGCAGTATTTT. Protein product: CASSLSGVGGTQYF. The rearrangement links TRBV27 to TRBJ2-3; TRBD1 might be the D (5 bases). V was cut by 0 bases and J by 8 bases, with 12 bases left in between. Germline values: CDR1 MNHEY, CDR2 SMNVEV (reference sequence). The CDR3 contains 14 residues.

The CDR3 sequence: CSATGTRGGEWNTGELFF. For the CDR3, the DNA is TGCAGCGCAACCGGGACTCGCGGGGGGGAGTGGAACACCGGGGAGCTGTTTTTT. The chain recombines TRBV29-1 with TRBJ2-2, with 9 bases identical to TRBD2. This CDR3 contains 18 residues. J lost 1 base, V lost 7 bases, and 16 bases had no gene match. Germline-derived CDR1 and CDR2 are SQVTM and ANQGSEA.

The chain couples TRBV9 to TRBJ2-5; 9 positions match TRBD2. The CDR3 contains 15 residues. Per germline, CDR1 SGDLS and CDR2 YYNGEE. Germline trimming cut 0 bases from V and 5 bases from J; bases unmatched to any gene: 5. The CDR3 DNA follows: TGTGCCAGCAGCGTAGATGGCGGGAGGGGGGAGACCCAGTACTTC. This encodes CASSVDGGRGETQYF.